These T cell receptor beta chains were read from a single sample in a study of CXCR3-negative and CXCR3-positive naive CD8 T cells. TCRdb derives one entry per CDR3 protein from the 5' RACE reads, leaving out DNA. The sample table sets out about 98,000 distinct CDR3 sequences. Sequenced input: naive CXCR3+ CD8+ T cells from blood. All receptors derive from a human donor in good health. Some clones in this sample may be carry-over from other donors' samples. The CDR3 runs from the conserved cysteine through the conserved F or W. Fields, in order: CDR3 protein, J gene, V gene.

CASSFDSYNEQFF,TRBJ2-1,TRBV5-1
CASSFQSNEQFF,TRBJ2-1,TRBV7-3
CASSYLDRDNSPLHF,TRBJ1-6,TRBV6-6
CSARAANYNEQFF,TRBJ2-1,TRBV20-1
CASSQDLGYEQYF,TRBJ2-7,TRBV14
CASSLGKGRGPFGEQFF,TRBJ2-1,TRBV7-9
CASSLGPGGDGYTF,TRBJ1-2,TRBV5-1
CASSLYASDYNEQFF,TRBJ2-1,TRBV5-1
CASSPGQGDSPLHF,TRBJ1-6,TRBV4-3
CASSQDIGVRPYEQYF,TRBJ2-7,TRBV4-3
CASSPQANQPQHF,TRBJ1-5,TRBV9
CASSRQGSGANVLTF,TRBJ2-6,TRBV12-3/TRBV12-4
CASATAREPSTNEQFF,TRBJ2-1,TRBV6-6
CASSPPGNSYEQYF,TRBJ2-7,TRBV7-8
CASSLNGMSQETQYF,TRBJ2-5,TRBV7-3
CSVSPGAGETQYF,TRBJ2-5,TRBV29-1
CSAASGETEAFF,TRBJ1-1,TRBV20-1
CASSQDLAGESYERYF,TRBJ2-7,TRBV3-1
CASSPGTLGDTQYF,TRBJ2-3,TRBV7-9
CASSYLGEVTGELFF,TRBJ2-2,TRBV5-1
CASSPLVSGANVLTF,TRBJ2-6,TRBV18
CASSQEGTGIWGEQFF,TRBJ2-1,TRBV3-1
CSAGTDLMDQPQHF,TRBJ1-5,TRBV20-1
CASSLALFPQGSKTGANVLTF,TRBJ2-6,TRBV12-3/TRBV12-4
CASSPPGRGSYEQYF,TRBJ2-7,TRBV18
CASSSPVVGHEQYF,TRBJ2-7,TRBV11-2
CASSDGTGGNEQFF,TRBJ2-1,TRBV6-4
CSAATGDSYEQYF,TRBJ2-7,TRBV29-1
CASSMGQGSNQPQHF,TRBJ1-5,TRBV19
CSVEGRAGVHNEQFF,TRBJ2-1,TRBV29-1
CASSLSGVGTEAFF,TRBJ1-1,TRBV5-1
CAIGGAETLNTEASF,TRBJ1-1,TRBV10-3
CASSPNDEQFF,TRBJ2-1,TRBV12-3/TRBV12-4
CASSRQGVLLAEKLFF,TRBJ1-4,TRBV12-3/TRBV12-4
CASNAIPAVSGNTIYF,TRBJ1-3,TRBV28
CASSPADGGTDTQYF,TRBJ2-3,TRBV7-9
CASTYTGNAADTQYF,TRBJ2-3,TRBV19
CASSLVAGEVYEQYF,TRBJ2-7,TRBV7-9
CAPLLGSGGESSYNEQFF,TRBJ2-1,TRBV6-5
CASSLAGTGYTGELFF,TRBJ2-2,TRBV28
CASVRKGLADYNEQFF,TRBJ2-1,TRBV23-1
CASSLLWWGFEGGRTDTQYF,TRBJ2-3,TRBV7-8
CASKDPPPNTEAFF,TRBJ1-1,TRBV19
CSVDSGVFTDTQYF,TRBJ2-3,TRBV29-1
CASSFGGSYNEQFF,TRBJ2-1,TRBV7-3
CASSLEVRVYNEQFF,TRBJ2-1,TRBV7-2
CAVKLAGLYNEQFF,TRBJ2-1,TRBV12-3/TRBV12-4
CGSSPLAGNTEAFF,TRBJ1-1,TRBV7-2
CASSFRAEDTQYF,TRBJ2-3,TRBV28
CATPGAGGADTQYF,TRBJ2-3,TRBV6-4
CASSYVEYNEQFF,TRBJ2-1,TRBV6-2/TRBV6-3
CASSFTLGLETQYF,TRBJ2-5,TRBV12-3/TRBV12-4
CASSPQGPGELFF,TRBJ2-2,TRBV12-3/TRBV12-4
CASSFGTGYNEQFF,TRBJ2-1,TRBV28
CSARDVEDYEQYF,TRBJ2-7,TRBV20-1
CASSLAGDTYEQYF,TRBJ2-7,TRBV7-9
CASSHQGYEQYF,TRBJ2-7,TRBV28
CASSMGYNEQFF,TRBJ2-1,TRBV19
CASSPRVYGEQYF,TRBJ2-7,TRBV12-3/TRBV12-4
CASRPGQYSNQPQHF,TRBJ1-5,TRBV6-5